The 23 T cell receptor beta chains in this list originate from one sample, sequenced in a study of T cells in Graves' hyperthyroidism and ophthalmopathy. The TCR beta CDR3 regions underwent amplification using RNA transcripts as the source. First-round RT-PCR with HTBI primers amplified the TCR CDR3 region. TCRdb processed the multiplex PCR reads anew with MiXCR; each CDR3 protein has one entry. This table holds about 640,000 distinct CDR3 sequences, around 20% found once. The material sequenced was blood. The receptors come from a man in his thirties or forties with Graves' ophthalmopathy.

This clonotype was counted between two and nine times. J is TRBJ2-1 and V is TRBV3-1; D is uncertain. The V gene lost 2 bases and the J gene lost 0 bases, with 11 bases spanning the gap. The CDR3 extends over 16 amino acids. Germline assignment: CDR1 LGHDT and CDR2 YNNKEL (reference sequence). The CDR3 protein is CASSQIGPSSYNEQFF. The CDR3 region has the DNA TGTGCCAGCAGCCAAATCGGTCCTAGCTCCTACAATGAGCAGTTCTTC.

This clonotype was seen once. V usage is TRBV14 and J usage is TRBJ2-5, with 10 nucleotides matching TRBD2. The junction had 9 bases not matched to a gene; V was cut back by 0 bases and J by 2 bases. Germline-derived CDR1 and CDR2 are SGHDN and FVKESK. The CDR3 contains 18 residues. CDR3 DNA: TGTGCCAGCAGCCAAGACGAATCTAGCGGGAGATGGCAAGAGACCCAGTACTTC. This sequence encodes CASSQDESSGRWQETQYF.

This CDR3 is CAWSEADRIAKNIQYF. CDR3 coding DNA: TGTGCCTGGAGTGAGGCCGACAGAATAGCCAAAAACATTCAGTACTTC. The V call is TRBV30, the J call TRBJ2-4, with D possibly being TRBD1 (5 bases). CDR3 length equals 16 residues. V lost 1 base, J lost 0 bases, and 13 bases lay in between. Germline V gene data show CDR1 as GTSNPN and CDR2 as SVGIG (reference sequence).

There are many counts of this clonotype. V and J are TRBV30 and TRBJ2-7; 11 bases are a match to TRBD1. From germline, CDR1 is GTSNPN and CDR2 SVGIG (reference sequence). V was clipped by 0 bases and J by 0 bases; unmatched bases: 4. This CDR3 region has 16 residues. CDR3 sequence (DNA): TGTGCCTGGAGTGTAGCCGGGACAGGGGGCTCCTACGAGCAGTACTTC. Its translation is CAWSVAGTGGSYEQYF.

This clonotype was observed at least ten times. The chain uses TRBV28 and TRBJ2-7, with 8 nucleotides matching TRBD2. The CDR3 has 15 amino acids. With 8 bases clipped from V and 2 bases from J, the junction kept 11 bases outside the gene matches. CDR1 and CDR2 (germline): MDHEN, SYDVKM. For the CDR3, the DNA is TGTGCCAGCCGGGTAGAGCTAGCGGGCGCCTACGAGCAGTACTTC. As protein: CASRVELAGAYEQYF. The full variable domain, its missing parts supplied by reference TRBV28 and TRBJ2-7, is DVKVTQSSRYLVKRTGEKVFLECVQDMDHENMFWYRQDPGLGLRLIYFSYDVKMKEKGDIPEGYSVSREKKERFSLILESASTNQTSMYLCASRVELAGAYEQYFGPGTRLTVT.

Note on this clonotype: Mismatch with germline at one junction end may stem from a read error. The gene calls are TRBV2 and TRBJ2-1; no clear D gene. CDR1 and CDR2 (germline): SNHLY, FYNNEI. The CDR3 is 15 amino acids. CDR3 residues: CASSESVFSHNEQFF. The CDR3 coding sequence is TGTGCCAGCAGTGAATCGGTTTTCTCCCACAATGAGCAGTTCTTC.

This clonotype was seen only a few times. The J gene is TRBJ2-1, the V gene TRBV20-1; TRBD2 aligns across 15 bases. V was clipped by 6 bases and J by 7 bases; unmatched bases: 16. The CDR3 extends over 18 amino acids. Germline CDR1 reads DFQATT; CDR2 reads SNEGSKA (reference sequence). CDR3 DNA: TGCAGTGCCCCTTTCGGGGGTTCCGGACTAGCGGGAGGGAATGAGCAGTTCTTC. It codes for CSAPFGGSGLAGGNEQFF.

The V and J genes are TRBV12-5 and TRBJ2-7; D remains unclear. Germline-derived CDR1 and CDR2 are LGHNT and FRNRAP. CDR3 length: 14 amino acids. Between the trimmed V and J ends, which lost 6 bases and 2 bases, there was a span of 14 bases. The CDR3 bases are TGTGCTAGTGGCCAGGACCGCTTCCCCTACGAGCAGTACTTC. Its translation is CASGQDRFPYEQYF.

J is TRBJ1-2 and V is TRBV7-9, with a weak D call TRBD1 (5 bases). Germline V CDR1 and CDR2: SEHNR, FQNEAQ (reference sequence). With 1 base removed from V and 7 bases from J, the gap between germline ends came to 13 bases. The CDR3 is 14 amino acids. CDR3 residues: CASSLVRPGGGYTF. In nucleotides, the CDR3 is TGTGCCAGCAGCTTAGTGCGCCCGGGGGGTGGCTACACCTTC.

J is TRBJ2-7 and V is TRBV7-3, with 7 bases identical to TRBD2. V gave up 1 base and J gave up 5 bases; unmatched junction bases: 11. Germline CDR1 is SGHTA and CDR2 is FQGTGA. The CDR3 is 16 amino acids. The DNA for the CDR3 is TGTGCCAGCAGCTTAAACGGACTAGTGAAGTTGGACGAGCAGTACTTC. Translation gives CASSLNGLVKLDEQYF. The complete variable domain, with remaining parts taken from reference TRBV7-3 and TRBJ2-7, reads GAGVSQTPSNKVTEKGKYVELRCDPISGHTALYWYRQSLGQGPEFLIYFQGTGAADDSGLPNDRFFAVRPEGSVSTLKIQRTERGDSAVYLCASSLNGLVKLDEQYFGPGTRLTVT.

This clonotype was observed at least ten times. This chain connects TRBV3-1 to TRBJ2-7; the match to TRBD2 covers 9 bases. V shed 4 bases, J shed 2 bases, and the junction held 6 bases outside the gene matches. Germline CDR1 reads LGHDT; CDR2 reads YNNKEL (reference sequence). This CDR3 is 15 amino acids long. The CDR3 coding sequence is TGTGCCAGCAGCCCCGCGGGAGGGGGCGCCTACGAGCAGTACTTC. Protein: CASSPAGGGAYEQYF.

A few counts support this clonotype. The chain combines TRBV6-1 with TRBJ2-2; TRBD2 might be the D (6 bases). The CDR3 is 14 residues long. Germline V gene sequence: CDR1 MNHNS, CDR2 SASEGT. V lost 5 bases, J lost 4 bases, and 11 bases lay in between. The CDR3 coding sequence is TGTGCCAGCAGTTCAGCCGGGGGCACCGGGGAGCTGTTTTTT. It yields the protein CASSSAGGTGELFF.

This clonotype was counted at least ten times. The chain recombines TRBV5-1 with TRBJ2-1; D is ambiguous. Per the germline V gene, CDR1 is SGHRS and CDR2 is YFSETQ. This CDR3 spans 12 amino acids. Trimming removed 5 bases at V and 8 bases at J, with 11 bases between. DNA of the CDR3: TGCGCCAGCAGTTCCCCCCGGGATGAGCAGTTCTTC. Protein: CASSSPRDEQFF.

The genes are TRBV29-1 and TRBJ1-2, with D unresolved. The CDR3 loop spans 12 amino acids. CDR1 is SQVTM and CDR2 is ANQGSEA in the germline V gene. The V and J ends lost 6 bases and 4 bases respectively, with 12 bases between them. DNA of the CDR3: TGCAGCGTCACCCCATGGGGCTATGGCTACACCTTC. As protein: CSVTPWGYGYTF.

This chain connects TRBV6-5 to TRBJ1-2, with a possible D match to TRBD1 (5 bases). Germline V gives CDR1 MNHEY, CDR2 SVGAGI. Trimming shortened V by 0 bases and J by 9 bases, and 11 bases separated the two germline ends. This CDR3 has 13 amino acids. The CDR3 spells CASSYSQGRSYTF. As DNA, the CDR3 is TGTGCCAGCAGTTACTCTCAGGGTAGGAGCTACACCTTC.

V gene TRBV27 combines with J gene TRBJ2-1; 11 nucleotides agree with TRBD2. Germline V gives CDR1 MNHEY, CDR2 SMNVEV (reference sequence). The junction had 6 bases not matched to a gene; V was cut back by 8 bases and J by 3 bases. The CDR3 has 15 amino acids. The DNA of the CDR3 is TGTGCCAGCTCCGGGACTAGCGGCCACTACAATGAGCAGTTCTTC. Amino acid sequence: CASSGTSGHYNEQFF.

The J gene is TRBJ2-5, the V gene TRBV18; 8 bases match TRBD1. There are 15 residues in the CDR3. Germline trimming cut 3 bases from V and 5 bases from J; bases unmatched to any gene: 8. Germline CDR1 KGHSH, CDR2 LQKENI. Written as DNA, the CDR3 is TGTGCCAGCTCACCCCATCAGGGGGCTTTGGAGACCCAGTACTTC. It encodes CASSPHQGALETQYF.

This clonotype has at least ten counts. The genes are TRBV18 and TRBJ2-3; no reliable D call. Trimming removed 2 bases at V and 3 bases at J, with 9 bases between. The germline gives CDR1 KGHSH, CDR2 LQKENI. This CDR3 spans 14 amino acids. In nucleotides, the CDR3 is TGTGCCAGCTCACCAAGCTGGGTGACAGATACGCAGTATTTT. Protein sequence: CASSPSWVTDTQYF.

The chain joins TRBV27 to TRBJ1-4; maybe TRBD1 (6 bases). Trimming removed 7 bases from V and 7 bases from J, with 13 bases in between. There are 13 residues in the CDR3. Germline lookup yields CDR1 MNHEY and CDR2 SMNVEV (reference sequence). CDR3 nucleotides: TGTGCCAGCACCACCGGGACATTTGAAAAACTGTTTTTT. Translated, it gives CASTTGTFEKLFF. The complete variable domain, with remaining parts taken from reference TRBV27 and TRBJ1-4, reads EAQVTQNPRYLITVTGKKLTVTCSQNMNHEYMSWYRQDPGLGLRQIYYSMNVEVTDKGDVPEGYKVSRKEKRNFPLILESPSPNQTSLYFCASTTGTFEKLFFGSGTQLSVL.

The chain couples TRBV28 to TRBJ1-1; 9 nucleotides line up with TRBD1. This CDR3 has 17 amino acids. The ends lost 3 bases at V and 10 bases at J; junction bases unmatched: 18. The germline gives CDR1 MDHEN, CDR2 SYDVKM. The CDR3 reads CASSFYHAQGAPLGAFF. In nucleotides, the CDR3 is TGTGCCAGCAGTTTTTATCATGCACAGGGGGCGCCTCTTGGAGCTTTCTTT.

The chain is built from TRBV14 and TRBJ2-2; D not resolved. Trimming shortened V by 3 bases and J by 3 bases, and 8 bases separated the two germline ends. The CDR3 has 14 residues. Per germline, CDR1 SGHDN and CDR2 FVKESK. The CDR3 nucleotides read TGTGCCAGCAGCCACGAAGGAGACACCGGGGAGCTGTTTTTT. Translation gives CASSHEGDTGELFF.

This clonotype showed up many times. The chain links TRBV7-9 to TRBJ2-3; 11 nucleotides line up with TRBD1. The germline CDR1 and CDR2 sequences are SEHNR and FQNEAQ (reference sequence). This CDR3 has 15 residues. V dropped 4 bases and J dropped 4; count of bases not matched to a gene: 4. The CDR3 sequence is CASSWGQGGADTQYF. The CDR3 nucleotides are TGTGCCAGCAGCTGGGGACAGGGGGGCGCAGATACGCAGTATTTT.

The chain joins TRBV29-1 to TRBJ2-3; 7 positions agree with TRBD1. There are 12 residues in the CDR3. Germline assignment: CDR1 SQVTM and CDR2 ANQGSEA. J lost 4 bases, V lost 5 bases, and 3 bases had no gene match. This chain's CDR3 is CSVTTGADTQYF. The CDR3 region has the DNA TGCAGCGTTACTACAGGGGCAGATACGCAGTATTTT.